Listed here are 5 T cell receptor beta chains from one sample, sequenced in a study of Ad26.COV2.S vaccination and SARS-CoV-2 variants. Libraries were prepared by immunoSEQ multiplex PCR; TCRdb keeps only in-frame clonotypes and omits some of them. This table has about 370,000 clones, more than 85% appearing once. Treatment here: about 20 received Ad26.COV2.S at low or high dose, single or two shots; 5 received placebo; per-sample allocation not given. Sampling was done on day 63 after the first vaccine or placebo injection. Sequenced material: peripheral blood, taken in a trial of Ad26.COV2.S vaccine versus placebo. These receptors originate from a person aged 18 to 65 who received the Ad26.COV2.S COVID-19 vaccine or a placebo.

The V gene is TRBV5-5, the J gene TRBJ2-7; D gene uncertain. CDR1 is SGHKS, CDR2 YYEKEE, per germline (reference sequence). With 0 bases removed from V and 3 bases from J, the gap between germline ends came to 4 bases. The CDR3 loop spans 12 amino acids. CDR3: CASSLARYEQYF. The CDR3 DNA follows: TGTGCCAGCAGCTTGGCGCGCTACGAGCAGTACTTC.

The V and J genes are TRBV28 and TRBJ2-3; D is perhaps TRBD2 (5 bases). Germline V CDR1 and CDR2: MDHEN, SYDVKM. This CDR3 contains 12 residues. The V end lost 7 bases, the J end lost 2 bases, and 7 bases lay between the germline ends. CDR3 DNA: TGTGCCAGCACCGGGAACACAGATACGCAGTATTTT. This sequence encodes CASTGNTDTQYF.

V usage is TRBV5-1 and J usage is TRBJ2-2, with D unclear. Deletions cut 1 base from V and 1 base from J, with 5 bases between. From germline, CDR1 is SGHRS and CDR2 YFSETQ. This CDR3 has 14 amino acids. The CDR3 is CASSLTVNTGELFF. The DNA for the CDR3 is TGCGCCAGCAGCTTGACAGTGAACACCGGGGAGCTGTTTTTT.

V is TRBV29-1 and J is TRBJ1-1; 10 nucleotides line up with TRBD1. This CDR3 comprises 17 residues. Germline V gives CDR1 SQVTM, CDR2 ANQGSEA. V dropped 4 bases and J dropped 0; count of bases not matched to a gene: 11. This CDR3 is CSVVTGGFFEVNTEAFF. DNA for the CDR3: TGCAGCGTTGTGACAGGGGGCTTTTTTGAGGTGAACACTGAAGCTTTCTTT.

J is TRBJ1-5 and V is TRBV12-3 or TRBV12-4, with D possibly TRBD1 on 6 matching bases. V was clipped by 5 bases and J by 3 bases, with 8 bases between them. The CDR3 totals 13 residues. The CDR3 here is CASSRQVNQPQHF. The CDR3 nucleotides are TGTGCCAGCAGTCGACAGGTCAATCAGCCCCAGCATTTT.